At least ten counts were recorded for the clone carrying this T cell receptor beta chain. The sample is drawn from a study of early T cells in non-severe SARS-CoV-2 infection. Study summary: From unsorted whole blood, bulk RNA was sequenced, and the chains remained unpaired.

Via MiXCR, TCRdb re-called the 5' RACE reads, giving one row per CDR3 protein. The sample contains approximately 37,000 distinct CDR3 sequences, approximately 5.9% of which appear only once. This clonotype was sampled from an adult who was a healthcare worker with PCR-confirmed SARS-CoV-2 infection or an uninfected control (not recorded which). The specimen was whole blood, collected at baseline.

The CDR3 DNA is TGTGCCAGCACCGCAAGAATGAACACTGAAGCTTTCTTT. As protein: CASTARMNTEAFF. The V call is TRBV6-1, the J call TRBJ1-1; D is unclear. CDR3 length equals 13 residues. Germline CDR1 MNHNS, CDR2 SASEGT. V lost 7 bases, J lost 0 bases, and 9 bases lay in between.